A selection of T cell receptor beta chains follows, all from one sample in a study of shared clonotypes between healthy human individuals. Here immunoSEQ multiplex PCR was the method, and the copy in TCRdb shows in-frame clones only, minus some. The sample shows more than 2 million clones, around 93% of them seen only once. Sequencing was carried out using naive CD8+ T cells from PBMCs. The source of these receptors is a young man in good health. Some clones in this sample may be carry-over from other donors' samples. The CDR3 runs from the conserved cysteine through the conserved F or W. Fields, in order: J gene, clone size, D gene, V gene, CDR3 protein, CDR3 DNA. D genes are given only for firm matches. Clone size is stated in some rows and not others, as once, few, many or a class when expanded.

>TRBJ2-7|.|.|TRBV19
CASSSGTAETITSYEQYF
TGTGCCAGTAGTAGCGGGACAGCCGAAACTATTACTAGCTACGAGCAGTACTTC
>TRBJ2-7|.|.|TRBV2
CASSSNRVPHEQYF
TGTGCCAGCAGTTCTAACAGGGTCCCCCACGAGCAGTACTTC
>TRBJ1-2|.|.|TRBV27
CASSPRGGEGYTF
TGTGCCAGCAGTCCTCGAGGGGGGGAGGGCTACACCTTC
>TRBJ2-1|.|.|TRBV7-9
CASSFPRASEQFF
TGTGCCAGCAGTTTCCCCAGGGCAAGTGAGCAGTTCTTC
>TRBJ2-7|.|.|TRBV11-2
CASSLDPEQYF
TGTGCCAGCAGCTTAGATCCCGAGCAGTACTTC
>TRBJ2-3|.|TRBD2|TRBV7-9
CASSAPGVAGLTDTQYF
TGTGCCAGCAGCGCACCGGGGGTAGCGGGACTCACAGATACGCAGTATTTT
>TRBJ2-3|.|.|TRBV18
CASSLQLGVRTDTQYF
TGTGCCAGCTCCCTTCAGTTGGGGGTAAGGACAGATACGCAGTATTTT
>TRBJ2-7|once|TRBD1|TRBV7-6
CASSLELGQGIREEQYF
TGTGCCAGCAGCTTAGAACTTGGACAGGGAATTCGAGAAGAGCAGTACTTC
>TRBJ2-3|.|TRBD1|TRBV4-1
CASTNSVGQGAYGTSEDTQYF
TGCGCCAGCACCAACTCCGTGGGACAGGGGGCTTACGGGACTAGTGAGGATACGCAGTATTTT
>TRBJ2-1|.|TRBD2|TRBV29-1
CSVEEVAGGPPEQFF
TGCAGCGTTGAAGAAGTAGCGGGAGGGCCGCCTGAGCAGTTCTTC
>TRBJ1-2|.|.|TRBV4-1
CASSPQTGGYYGYTF
TGCGCCAGCAGCCCACAGACAGGAGGGTACTATGGCTACACCTTC
>TRBJ2-1|.|TRBD2|TRBV7-9
CASSTRTSQAGNEQFF
TGTGCCAGCAGCACCCGGACTAGCCAGGCGGGGAATGAGCAGTTCTTC
>TRBJ1-4|.|.|TRBV12-2
CASRLGGRQNEKLFF
TGTGCAAGTCGCTTAGGTGGGCGGCAAAATGAAAAACTGTTTTTT
>TRBJ2-7|.|.|TRBV27
CASRRGPRDEQYF
TGTGCCAGCAGGCGAGGACCTCGGGACGAGCAGTACTTC
>TRBJ2-3|.|.|TRBV7-3
CASSQNRNTDTQYF
TGTGCCAGCAGCCAAAATAGAAACACAGATACGCAGTATTTT
>TRBJ2-7|.|.|TRBV7-2
CASSSGTSRYEQYF
TGTGCCAGCAGCTCCGGGACGTCCAGGTACGAGCAGTACTTC
>TRBJ2-6|.|.|TRBV7-2
CASSLAVYSENSGANVLTF
TGTGCCAGCAGCTTAGCCGTCTACAGCGAAAACTCTGGGGCCAACGTCCTGACTTTC
>TRBJ2-1|.|.|TRBV4-1
CASSPTAMTGNEQFF
TGCGCCAGCAGCCCCACGGCCATGACGGGGAATGAGCAGTTCTTC
>TRBJ2-5|.|.|TRBV7-8
CASSLGVSRETQYF
TGTGCCAGCAGCTTAGGGGTATCTCGGGAGACCCAGTACTTC
>TRBJ2-7|.|.|TRBV5-1
CASSWGSEQYF
TGCGCCAGCAGCTGGGGATCCGAGCAGTACTTC
>TRBJ2-2|.|TRBD1|TRBV5-6
CASSLTGDTGELFF
TGTGCCAGCAGCTTAACAGGGGACACCGGGGAGCTGTTTTTT
>TRBJ1-2|once|.|TRBV6-5
CASRLPGGGYTF
TGTGCCAGCAGACTCCCAGGTGGCGGCTACACCTTC
>TRBJ2-3|.|.|TRBV6-5
CASTEGDTQYF
TGTGCCAGCACAGAAGGTGATACGCAGTATTTT
>TRBJ2-3|once|TRBD2|TRBV7-9
CRAGVGDTQYF
TGTAGGGCGGGAGTCGGAGATACGCAGTATTTT
>TRBJ1-2|.|TRBD1|TRBV9
CASSGVQGGDYGYTF
TGTGCCAGCAGCGGTGTACAGGGGGGAGACTATGGCTACACCTTC
>TRBJ2-7|.|.|TRBV11-2
CASSIDSYEQYF
TGTGCCAGCAGCATCGACAGTTACGAGCAGTACTTC
>TRBJ2-7|.|.|TRBV28
CASSFGLLPTRYEQYF
TGTGCCAGCAGTTTCGGCCTACTACCAACCCGCTACGAGCAGTACTTC
>TRBJ2-7|.|TRBD2|TRBV27
CASSPSAGGLSYEQYF
TGTGCCAGCAGTCCTTCCGCGGGAGGACTCTCCTACGAGCAGTACTTC
>TRBJ2-3|.|TRBD2|TRBV10-3
CATFSGPTNTQYF
TGTGCCACCTTTAGCGGGCCCACGAATACGCAGTATTTT
>TRBJ2-7|.|TRBD2|TRBV28
CASGLAGMIYEQYF
TGTGCCAGCGGATTAGCGGGGATGATCTACGAGCAGTACTTC
>TRBJ2-7|.|TRBD1|TRBV7-6
CASSQGEQGDYEQYF
TGTGCCAGCAGCCAAGGGGAACAGGGGGATTACGAGCAGTACTTC
>TRBJ2-2|.|.|TRBV6-5
CASRSNGELFF
TGTGCCAGCAGATCTAACGGGGAGCTGTTTTTT
>TRBJ2-2|.|TRBD1|TRBV27
CASSLTTGGAAGELFF
TGTGCCAGCAGTTTAACTACAGGGGGCGCGGCCGGGGAGCTGTTTTTT
>TRBJ2-3|.|TRBD2|TRBV7-9
CASSQAGLAGVVDTQYF
TGTGCCAGCAGCCAAGCGGGACTAGCGGGAGTGGTGGATACGCAGTATTTT
>TRBJ2-3|.|TRBD1|TRBV5-1
CASSLATVTGGRTDTQYF
TGCGCCAGCAGCTTGGCCACGGTAACAGGGGGGAGGACAGATACGCAGTATTTT
>TRBJ1-1|.|.|TRBV29-1
CSGFQGLEAFF
TGCAGCGGGTTCCAGGGGCTTGAAGCTTTCTTT
>TRBJ2-7|.|TRBD1|TRBV19
CASRDRGSYEQYF
TGTGCCAGCCGGGACAGGGGTTCCTACGAGCAGTACTTC
>TRBJ2-1|.|.|TRBV4-2
CASSPSMRSLEQFF
TGTGCCAGCAGCCCCAGCATGAGGTCACTTGAGCAGTTCTTC
>TRBJ1-5|.|TRBD1|TRBV5-1
CASSWTGGNQPQHF
TGCGCCAGCAGCTGGACAGGGGGGAATCAGCCCCAGCATTTT
>TRBJ2-7|.|TRBD1|TRBV7-8
CASNSLDRSSYEQYF
TGTGCCAGCAACTCCCTGGACAGGAGCTCCTACGAGCAGTACTTC
>TRBJ2-2|.|.|TRBV11-1
CASSLVTGELFF
TGTGCCAGCAGCTTGGTGACCGGGGAGCTGTTTTTT
>TRBJ1-4|.|TRBD1|TRBV9
CASSARGQLNEKLFF
TGTGCCAGCAGCGCCAGGGGACAGCTGAATGAAAAACTGTTTTTT
>TRBJ2-1|.|TRBD2|TRBV7-3
CASSWLAGNEQFF
TGTGCCAGCAGCTGGCTAGCGGGCAATGAGCAGTTCTTC
>TRBJ1-4|.|.|TRBV7-9
CASSSTRVAGDEKLFF
TGTGCCAGCAGTTCCACCCGAGTCGCCGGCGATGAAAAACTGTTTTTT
>TRBJ2-7|.|TRBD2|TRBV7-7
CASSLRPSGAYEQYF
TGTGCCAGCAGCCTACGGCCTAGCGGGGCCTACGAGCAGTACTTC
>TRBJ2-5|.|.|TRBV11-2
CASSNTLRGAEYQETQYF
TGTGCCAGCAGCAACACCTTGAGAGGAGCGGAGTACCAAGAGACCCAGTACTTC
>TRBJ1-2|.|.|TRBV19
CASSIEGDGYTF
TGTGCCAGTAGTATCGAAGGAGATGGCTACACCTTC
>TRBJ2-7|.|.|TRBV6-1
CASGRGFEGHEQYF
TGTGCCAGTGGCCGCGGATTTGAGGGACACGAGCAGTACTTC
>TRBJ2-5|.|.|TRBV11-2
CASSFNTDAGQYF
TGTGCCAGCAGCTTTAACACCGATGCCGGCCAGTACTTC
>TRBJ2-2|.|.|TRBV5-1
CASSSRTANTGELFF
TGCGCCAGCAGCTCGCGGACAGCAAACACCGGGGAGCTGTTTTTT
>TRBJ2-5|once|.|TRBV12-5
CASGLPLGETQYF
TGTGCTAGTGGTCTCCCACTAGGAGAGACCCAGTACTTC
>TRBJ1-1|.|.|TRBV7-9
CASSQEAMNTEAFF
TGTGCCAGCAGCCAGGAGGCGATGAACACTGAAGCTTTCTTT